Listed below are T cell receptor beta chains from one sample, sequenced in a study of control samples from healthy donors and cancer patients. This table comes from immunoSEQ multiplex PCR, and its TCRdb copy is limited to in-frame clones, with some not included. The sample carries 95,000 to 150,000 clones, about 91% recorded once. Sequenced sample: blood. These receptors originate from a man aged 35 to 55 in good health. The CDR3 runs from the conserved cysteine through the conserved F or W. The D gene is left open where the match is weak. Clone size appears in some rows only: once, few, many, or a class for an expanded clone.

abundance,v_gene,d_gene,j_gene,CDR3aa,CDR3nt
-,TRBV18,TRBD1,TRBJ2-5,CASSPQQGQAFGETQYF,TGTGCCAGCTCACCACAACAGGGACAGGCTTTTGGGGAGACCCAGTACTTC
-,TRBV11-2,TRBD2,TRBJ2-3,CASSPGLAGYTDTQYF,TGTGCCAGCAGCCCCGGACTAGCGGGGTACACAGATACGCAGTATTTT
-,TRBV2,-,TRBJ2-5,CASSEDGPIGTQYF,TGTGCCAGCAGTGAGGATGGCCCGATTGGGACCCAGTACTTC
-,TRBV14,-,TRBJ1-6,CASSQGREYSPLHF,TGTGCCAGCAGCCAAGGTCGGGAATACTCACCCCTCCACTTT
-,TRBV27,-,TRBJ1-6,CASSLTDITSPLHF,TGTGCCAGCAGTTTGACAGATATTACTTCACCCCTCCACTTT
once,TRBV7-8,TRBD1,TRBJ2-1,CASSLRAGGYNEQFF,TGTGCCAGCAGCTTAAGGGCAGGGGGCTACAATGAGCAGTTCTTC
few,TRBV27,-,TRBJ2-1,CARRVDEQFF,TGTGCCAGGAGGGTGGATGAGCAGTTCTTC
-,TRBV9,TRBD2,TRBJ2-3,CASSPTTSGGVTDTQYF,TGTGCCAGCAGCCCGACGACTAGCGGGGGGGTCACAGATACGCAGTATTTT
-,TRBV11-3,-,TRBJ1-1,CASSSAGTANTEAFF,TGTGCCAGCAGCTCCGCTGGGACGGCCAACACTGAAGCTTTCTTT
-,TRBV15,-,TRBJ2-1,CATSRGLNEQFF,TGTGCCACCAGCAGAGGACTGAATGAGCAGTTCTTC
-,TRBV28,-,TRBJ1-5,CASRGSGQPQHF,TGTGCCTCTAGAGGGTCAGGGCAGCCCCAGCATTTT
-,TRBV6-5,-,TRBJ1-5,CASSSGPNQPQHF,TGTGCCAGCAGCTCCGGGCCCAATCAGCCCCAGCATTTT
-,TRBV30,-,TRBJ1-2,CAWSVVGGGGYTF,TGTGCCTGGAGTGTAGTAGGAGGGGGAGGCTACACCTTC
-,TRBV2,TRBD1,TRBJ1-2,CASRTGVHGYTF,TGTGCCAGCAGGACAGGGGTACATGGCTACACCTTC
-,TRBV12-5,TRBD1,TRBJ1-5,CASGLGTGPVQPQHF,TGTGCTAGTGGTTTGGGGACAGGGCCGGTCCAGCCCCAGCATTTT
-,TRBV6-2/TRBV6-3,-,TRBJ2-5,CASSYQGSATQYF,TGTGCCAGCAGTTACCAGGGGAGTGCGACCCAGTACTTC
-,TRBV11-2,-,TRBJ1-6,CASSGLKSPYNSPLHF,TGTGCCAGCAGCGGACTCAAAAGTCCCTATAATTCACCCCTCCACTTT
-,TRBV27,-,TRBJ2-3,CASSYTGITGDTQYF,TGTGCCAGCAGTTATACAGGGATCACAGGGGATACGCAGTATTTT
-,TRBV6-6,-,TRBJ1-1,CASRKPEGQNEAFF,TGTGCCAGCAGAAAGCCCGAGGGGCAGAATGAAGCTTTCTTT
-,TRBV10-3,-,TRBJ1-3,CAISALSGNTIYF,TGTGCCATCAGTGCCCTCTCTGGAAACACCATATATTTT
-,TRBV5-6,-,TRBJ1-1,CASSWRSMNTEAFF,TGTGCCAGCAGCTGGCGGTCCATGAACACTGAAGCTTTCTTT
-,TRBV24-1,TRBD2,TRBJ2-1,CATSAPGGRGGRANYNEQFF,TGTGCCACCAGTGCCCCGGGCGGGCGGGGGGGCCGGGCAAACTACAATGAGCAGTTCTTC
-,TRBV27,TRBD1,TRBJ2-7,CASSFSGQGPEQYF,TGTGCCAGCAGTTTTTCGGGACAGGGTCCCGAGCAGTACTTC
once,TRBV6-1,TRBD1,TRBJ1-4,CASSEVLDRVHEKLFF,TGTGCCAGCAGTGAAGTGTTGGACAGGGTACATGAAAAACTGTTTTTT
-,TRBV30,-,TRBJ1-3,CAWKSSSGNTIYF,TGTGCCTGGAAAAGCAGCTCTGGAAACACCATATATTTT
-,TRBV6-2/TRBV6-3,TRBD1,TRBJ2-7,CASSSGTGGSYEQYF,TGTGCCAGCAGTTCCGGGACAGGGGGGTCCTACGAGCAGTACTTC
-,TRBV5-1,-,TRBJ2-7,CASSPKTNGYEQYF,TGCGCCAGCAGCCCGAAGACAAATGGCTACGAGCAGTACTTC
-,TRBV5-1,TRBD1,TRBJ1-1,CASSQGQGYTEAFF,TGCGCCAGCAGCCAAGGACAGGGATACACTGAAGCTTTCTTT
-,TRBV2,-,TRBJ2-1,CASRRDGDFYNEQFF,TGTGCCAGCAGGAGAGATGGAGATTTCTACAATGAGCAGTTCTTC
-,TRBV10-3,TRBD1,TRBJ2-5,CAIRPGTGNAETQYF,TGTGCCATCAGGCCCGGGACAGGGAACGCAGAGACCCAGTACTTC
-,TRBV3-1/TRBV3-2,-,TRBJ1-3,CASRSGNTIYF,TGTGCCAGCCGCTCCGGGAACACCATATATTTT
-,TRBV5-1,TRBD1,TRBJ2-3,CASSQGQGASTDTQYF,TGCGCCAGCAGCCAGGGACAGGGGGCTAGCACAGATACGCAGTATTTT
-,TRBV5-1,-,TRBJ1-4,CASSRGSTNEKLFF,TGCGCCAGCAGCAGGGGATCAACTAATGAAAAACTGTTTTTT
-,TRBV9,-,TRBJ1-5,CASSVDGLWQPQHF,TGTGCCAGCAGCGTAGACGGGTTGTGGCAGCCCCAGCATTTT
-,TRBV30,TRBD2,TRBJ2-3,CAWSVGSGGASTDTQYF,TGTGCCTGGAGTGTAGGGAGCGGGGGGGCTAGCACAGATACGCAGTATTTT
-,TRBV2,-,TRBJ1-5,CASSRGFISGGNQPQHF,TGTGCCAGCAGTCGGGGTTTTATATCAGGGGGCAATCAGCCCCAGCATTTT
-,TRBV4-1,-,TRBJ2-3,CASSQDETSTDTQYF,TGCGCCAGCAGCCAAGATGAGACTAGCACAGATACGCAGTATTTT
-,TRBV7-2,-,TRBJ1-4,CASSLQVMNEKLFF,TGTGCCAGCAGCTTACAGGTGATGAATGAAAAACTGTTTTTT
few,TRBV4-2,-,TRBJ1-1,CASSQVGGNTEAFF,TGTGCCAGCAGCCAAGTTGGCGGAAACACTGAAGCTTTCTTT
-,TRBV9,-,TRBJ2-7,CASSVGQGSEQYF,TGTGCCAGCAGCGTGGGACAAGGTTCTGAGCAGTACTTC
once,TRBV15,-,TRBJ1-6,CATSRGGGSNSPLHF,TGTGCCACCAGCAGAGGTGGCGGGAGTAATTCACCCCTCCACTTT
-,TRBV7-9,TRBD1,TRBJ1-2,CASSQDRGRDGYTF,TGTGCCAGCAGCCAGGACAGGGGGCGCGATGGCTACACCTTC
-,TRBV18,TRBD1,TRBJ2-3,CASSPPGQGTDTQYF,TGTGCCAGCTCACCACCGGGACAGGGCACAGATACGCAGTATTTT
-,TRBV7-3,-,TRBJ1-1,CASSWRQGAEAFF,TGTGCCAGCAGCTGGCGTCAGGGTGCTGAAGCTTTCTTT
-,TRBV9,TRBD1,TRBJ1-6,CASSVQSTGRNSPLHF,TGTGCCAGCAGCGTCCAATCGACAGGGCGTAATTCACCCCTCCACTTT
-,TRBV10-1,-,TRBJ1-3,CASTGGGPYF,TGCGCCAGCACCGGTGGGGGACCGTATTTT
-,TRBV12-3/TRBV12-4,TRBD1,TRBJ1-3,CASSWGTAVYF,TGTGCCAGCAGTTGGGGGACAGCCGTATATTTT
once,TRBV7-9,-,TRBJ2-1,CASSPRVVASGSSYNEQFF,TGTGCCAGCAGCCCTCGTGTGGTAGCGTCCGGAAGCTCCTACAATGAGCAGTTCTTC
once,TRBV6-2/TRBV6-3,-,TRBJ2-7,CASSYSRGLSYEQYF,TGTGCCAGCAGTTACTCTCGGGGCTTAAGCTACGAGCAGTACTTC
-,TRBV4-1,-,TRBJ1-6,CASSQDWPGANSPLHF,TGCGCCAGCAGCCAAGATTGGCCAGGAGCAAATTCACCCCTCCACTTT